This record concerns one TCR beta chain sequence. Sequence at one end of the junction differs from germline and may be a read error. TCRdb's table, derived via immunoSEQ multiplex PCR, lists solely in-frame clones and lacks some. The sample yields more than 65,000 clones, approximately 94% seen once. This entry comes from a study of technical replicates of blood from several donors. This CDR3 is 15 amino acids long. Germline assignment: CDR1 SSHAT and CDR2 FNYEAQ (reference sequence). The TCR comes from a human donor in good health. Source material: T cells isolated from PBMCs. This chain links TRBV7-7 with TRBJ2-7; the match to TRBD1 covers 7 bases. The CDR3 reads CASSLGYGTDYEQYF. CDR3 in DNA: TGTGCTAGCAGCTTAGGATACGGGACAGACTACGAGCAGTACTTC.